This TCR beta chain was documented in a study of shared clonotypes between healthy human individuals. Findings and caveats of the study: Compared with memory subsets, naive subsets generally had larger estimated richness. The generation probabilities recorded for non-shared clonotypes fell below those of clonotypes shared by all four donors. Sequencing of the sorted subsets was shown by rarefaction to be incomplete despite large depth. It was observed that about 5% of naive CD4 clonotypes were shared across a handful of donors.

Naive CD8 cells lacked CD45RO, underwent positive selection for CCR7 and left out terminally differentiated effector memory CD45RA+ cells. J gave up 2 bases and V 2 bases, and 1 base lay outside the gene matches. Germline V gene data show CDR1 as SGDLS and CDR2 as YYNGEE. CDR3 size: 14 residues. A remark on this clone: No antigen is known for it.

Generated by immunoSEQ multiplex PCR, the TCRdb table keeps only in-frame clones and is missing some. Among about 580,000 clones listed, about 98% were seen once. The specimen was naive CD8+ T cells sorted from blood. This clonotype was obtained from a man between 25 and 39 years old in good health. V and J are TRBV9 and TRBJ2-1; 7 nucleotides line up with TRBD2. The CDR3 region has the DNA TGTGCCAGCAGCGTTAGCGGGCCCTACAATGAGCAGTTCTTC. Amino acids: CASSVSGPYNEQFF. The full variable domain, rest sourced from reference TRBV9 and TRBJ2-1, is DSGVTQTPKHLITATGQRVTLRCSPRSGDLSVYWYQQSLDQGLQFLIQYYNGEERAKGNILERFSAQQFPDLHSELNLSSLELGDSALYFCASSVSGPYNEQFFGPGTRLTVL.